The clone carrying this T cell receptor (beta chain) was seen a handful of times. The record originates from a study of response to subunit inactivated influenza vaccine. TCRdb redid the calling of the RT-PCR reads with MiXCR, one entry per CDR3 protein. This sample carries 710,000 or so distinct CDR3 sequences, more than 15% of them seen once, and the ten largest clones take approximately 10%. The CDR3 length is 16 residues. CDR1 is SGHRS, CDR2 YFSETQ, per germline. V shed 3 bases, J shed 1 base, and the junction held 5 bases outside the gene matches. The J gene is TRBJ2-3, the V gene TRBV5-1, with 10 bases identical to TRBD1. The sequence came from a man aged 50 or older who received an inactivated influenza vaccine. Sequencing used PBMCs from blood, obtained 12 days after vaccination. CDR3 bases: TGCGCCAGCAGCTCAACCGGGACAGGGGGCACAGATACGCAGTATTTT. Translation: CASSSTGTGGTDTQYF.